This T cell receptor beta chain was obtained from a study of human T cells and chemical hapten exposure. Notes on the study in general: Donors had alopecia, so their immune response may differ from healthy people's.

Indicated time point: patch test 1, 2 weeks after DPC sensitization. Treatment in this sample: therapeutic diphenylcyclopropenone sensitization with weekly scalp DPC. Total RNA extraction was carried out from unfractionated whole blood. CDR1 SEHNR and CDR2 FQNEAQ come from the germline V gene (reference sequence). V lost 1 base and J 4 bases, leaving 11 bases between the germline ends. The CDR3 consists of 15 residues. Concerning this clonotype: Its antigen is still unknown.

The library tagged individual cDNA molecules with unique molecular identifiers. TCRdb called the RACE reads again in MiXCR, with one record for every CDR3 protein. Of some 52,000 distinct CDR3 sequences in the sample, more than 9.5% are singletons; the top ten hold about 1.7%. This chain connects TRBV7-9 to TRBJ2-1; D possibly corresponds to TRBD2 (5 bases). The receptor was derived from a middle-aged woman with alopecia areata. Some clones in this sample may be carry-over from other donors' samples. The material sequenced was whole blood, taken in connection with sensitization to the hapten diphenylcyclopropenone (DPC). In nucleotides, the CDR3 is TGTGCCAGCAGCTTAGAAAGCGGAGCTTACAATGAGCAGTTCTTC. Translation gives CASSLESGAYNEQFF.